This TCR beta chain was sequenced for a study of regulatory dendritic cells for organ transplantation. Across the whole study: Regulatory dendritic cells were monocyte-derived, receiving vitamin D3 on days 0 and 4 and IL-10 on day 4. Day 6 dendritic cell cultures were stimulated with LPS.

Worth noting for this clone: The antigen remains undetermined.

Produced via immunoSEQ multiplex PCR; TCRdb's table is partial and in-frame only. This table holds approximately 11,000 clones, about 81% found once. The V and J ends lost 0 bases and 7 bases, in that order; junction bases with no gene match: 0. Per germline, CDR1 MNHEY and CDR2 SVGAGI. This CDR3 contains 13 residues. Sorted subsets were CFSE-labeled and cultured approximately 5 days with allogeneic dendritic cells. The chain is built from TRBV6-5 and TRBJ1-3; 7 bases fit TRBD1. This clonotype was obtained from a human donor in good health. The sequenced sample was memory CD4+ T cells from blood cultured with regulatory dendritic cells. Subset described: CD45RO+ memory T cells. In DNA, the CDR3 is TGTGCCAGCAGTTACTCACAGGGGAACACCATATATTTT. Residues: CASSYSQGNTIYF.